The TCR beta chain described here comes from a study of naive and memory T cell subsets. An equimolar mix of two oligonucleotides served as the beta constant-region primer for TRBC1 and TRBC2. Four rounds of PCR amplified the ligated cDNA using nested alpha and beta constant-region primers plus SP2. TCRdb processed the UMI-ligation and nested PCR reads anew with MiXCR; each CDR3 protein has one entry. The table includes about 150,000 distinct CDR3 sequences, roughly 20% detected once. As regards this clonotype: The antigen is unknown.

Findings and limits, study-wide: Findings for naive and memory subsets could not be checked against ground truth. A few larger clonotypes appeared in naive repertoires, especially CD8, possibly memory cells re-expressing CD45RA.

After the first PCR, alpha and beta chain libraries were processed separately. Per germline, CDR1 SQVTM and CDR2 ANQGSEA. This CDR3 is built from 11 residues. V lost 4 bases and J lost 4, with 8 bases in between. The chain links TRBV29-1 to TRBJ2-7; unclear D gene. The receptor was isolated from a human donor in good health. Sequenced material: naive CD4+ T cells from blood. CDR3 in amino acids: CSVVALYEQYF. DNA of the CDR3: TGCAGCGTTGTAGCCCTGTACGAGCAGTACTTC.